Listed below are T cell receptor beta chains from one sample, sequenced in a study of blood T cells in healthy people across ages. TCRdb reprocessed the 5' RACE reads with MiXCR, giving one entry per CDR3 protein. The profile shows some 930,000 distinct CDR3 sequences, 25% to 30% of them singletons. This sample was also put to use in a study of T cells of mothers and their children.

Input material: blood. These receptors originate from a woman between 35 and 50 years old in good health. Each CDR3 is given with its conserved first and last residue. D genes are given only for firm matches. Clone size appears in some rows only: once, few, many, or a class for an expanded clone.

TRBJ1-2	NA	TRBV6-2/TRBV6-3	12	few	CASSYDRSGYTF	TGTGCCAGCAGTTACGACAGAAGTGGCTACACCTTC
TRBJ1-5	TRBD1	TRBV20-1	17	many	CSAPLGQGIYSNQPQHF	TGCAGTGCTCCTCTGGGACAGGGGATCTATAGCAATCAGCCCCAGCATTTT
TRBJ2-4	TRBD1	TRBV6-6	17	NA	CASISQQGWNSYNEQYF	TGTGCCAGCATAAGCCAACAGGGGTGGAACTCCTACAATGAGCAGTACTTC
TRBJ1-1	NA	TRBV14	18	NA	CASSQDQALRVMNTEAFF	TGTGCCAGCAGCCAAGATCAGGCGCTTCGGGTTATGAACACTGAAGCTTTCTTT
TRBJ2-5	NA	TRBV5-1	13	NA	CASSLGGERTQYF	TGCGCCAGCAGCTTGGGAGGCGAGAGGACCCAGTACTTC
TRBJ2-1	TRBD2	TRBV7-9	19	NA	CASSFPGLAGGPQDNEQFF	TGTGCCAGCAGCTTCCCGGGACTAGCGGGGGGGCCCCAAGACAATGAGCAGTTCTTC
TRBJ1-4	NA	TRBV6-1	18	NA	CASRKGQYGALFIEKLFF	TGTGCCAGCAGAAAAGGCCAATACGGGGCTCTGTTTATTGAAAAACTGTTTTTT
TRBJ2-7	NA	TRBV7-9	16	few	CASSSRGHEASYEQYF	TGTGCCAGCAGCTCCCGGGGCCATGAGGCTTCCTACGAGCAGTACTTC
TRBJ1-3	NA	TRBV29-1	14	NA	CSVGQGLSGNTIYF	TGCAGCGTTGGGCAGGGGCTCTCTGGAAACACCATATATTTT
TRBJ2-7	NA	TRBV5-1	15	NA	CASSLHASKAYEQYF	TGCGCCAGCAGCTTGCACGCCTCCAAGGCCTACGAGCAGTACTTC
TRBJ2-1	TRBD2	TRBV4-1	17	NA	CASSQDPLAGAYNEQFF	TGCGCCAGCAGCCAAGATCCCCTAGCGGGGGCCTACAATGAGCAGTTCTTC
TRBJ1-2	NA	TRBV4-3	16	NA	CASSQDYAILNYGYTF	TGCGCCAGCAGCCAAGATTACGCAATCCTGAACTATGGCTACACCTTC
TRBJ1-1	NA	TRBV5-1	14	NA	CASSLASTSTEAFF	TGCGCCAGCAGCTTGGCGTCGACATCCACTGAAGCTTTCTTT
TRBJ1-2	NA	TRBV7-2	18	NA	CASSLDVGASGDNCGHTF	TGTGCCAGCAGCTTAGATGTCGGCGCGTCAGGGGATAACTGTGGCCACACCTTC
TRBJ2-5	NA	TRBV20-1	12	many	CSARAGQETQYF	TGCAGTGCTAGGGCAGGCCAAGAGACCCAGTACTTC
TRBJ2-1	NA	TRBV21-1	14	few	CASTLDRVNNEQFF	TGTGCCAGCACCCTGGACAGGGTAAACAATGAGCAGTTCTTC
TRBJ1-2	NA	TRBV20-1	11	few	CSARDAPDSTF	TGCAGTGCTAGAGATGCCCCCGACAGCACCTTC
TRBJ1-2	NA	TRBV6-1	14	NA	CASSEGRVAYGYTF	TGTGCCAGCAGTGAAGGCCGGGTAGCCTATGGCTACACCTTC
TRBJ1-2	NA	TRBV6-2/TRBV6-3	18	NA	CASSRPSGISEINYGYTF	TGTGCCAGCAGTCGACCAAGCGGGATCTCGGAGATTAACTATGGCTACACCTTC
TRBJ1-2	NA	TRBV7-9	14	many	CASTPTAGDYGYTF	TGTGCCAGCACCCCGACTGCCGGGGACTATGGCTACACCTTC
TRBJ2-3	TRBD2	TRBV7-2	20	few	CASSSLGLAGGLRSTDAQYF	TGTGCCAGCAGCTCCCTCGGACTAGCGGGGGGCCTTCGTAGCACAGATGCGCAGTATTTT
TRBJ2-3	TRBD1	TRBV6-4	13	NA	CAGSDREADTQYF	TGTGCCGGCAGTGACAGGGAAGCAGATACGCAGTATTTT
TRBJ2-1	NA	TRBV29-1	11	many	CSVGQFNEQFF	TGCAGCGTTGGACAGTTTAATGAGCAGTTCTTC
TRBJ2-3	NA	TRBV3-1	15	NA	CASSQPGKSTDTQYF	TGTGCCAGCAGCCAGCCCGGGAAAAGCACAGATACGCAGTATTTT
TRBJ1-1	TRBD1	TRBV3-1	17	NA	CASSQISQGARNTEAFF	TGTGCCAGCAGCCAAATATCACAGGGGGCCAGGAACACTGAAGCTTTCTTT
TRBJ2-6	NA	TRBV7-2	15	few	CASSFRASGANVLTF	TGTGCCAGCAGCTTCCGGGCCTCTGGGGCCAACGTCCTGACTTTC
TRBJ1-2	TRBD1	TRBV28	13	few	CASRTRGFFGYTF	TGTGCCAGCAGGACCAGGGGGTTTTTTGGCTACACCTTC